The present TCR beta chain was sequenced within a study of T-cell memory formation after mild COVID-19. Employing constant-segment primers, 5'RACE generated TCR alpha and TCR beta cDNA libraries bearing sample barcodes and UMIs. TCRdb re-called the 5' RACE reads through MiXCR, storing one row per CDR3 protein. The sample records about 30,000 distinct CDR3 sequences, 9% to 15% being singletons. General observations from the study: Shrinking CD4+ clones resided mostly in CM and EM, and CD8+ ones in EMRA. Later expanders leaned toward CD4+, whereas clones contracting from day 15 to 85 were balanced CD4/CD8. Pre-infection memory held some responding clones, suggesting pre-existing cross-reactive T cells responded.

Germline values: CDR1 SGHDT, CDR2 YYEEEE. The CDR3 has 16 residues. Between the trimmed V and J ends, which lost 2 bases and 0 bases, there was a span of 13 bases. This clonotype was found many times. The antigen remains unidentified. Specimen: PBMCs or a T cell subset sorted from them (not recorded which). The chain has TRBV5-6 and TRBJ2-3, with D perhaps matching TRBD1 (6 bases). The source of this sequence is an adult woman who had mild COVID-19 (a few samples of this study predate the infection). Cell type and time point are not known. The CDR3 loop is CASSLKQGVSTDTQYF. DNA of the CDR3: TGTGCCAGCAGCTTAAAACAGGGCGTGAGCACAGATACGCAGTATTTT.